These T cell receptor beta chains were read from a single sample in a study of blood T cell repertoires in COVID-19. Produced via immunoSEQ multiplex PCR; TCRdb's table is partial and in-frame only. The sample has more than 350,000 clones, about 90% seen once. The source material was peripheral blood. The source of these receptors is a woman under 40 with COVID-19, enrolled during active disease. The CDR3 runs from the conserved cysteine through the conserved F or W.

CDR3 length: 14
V gene: TRBV5-1
J gene: TRBJ2-5
CDR3 protein: CASRNELGMETQYF

CDR3 length: 15
V gene: TRBV24-1
J gene: TRBJ2-3
CDR3 protein: CATSGGGPDTDTQYF

CDR3 length: 13
V gene: TRBV2
J gene: TRBJ1-1
CDR3 protein: CASSPSPDTEAFF

CDR3 length: 13
V gene: TRBV11-2
J gene: TRBJ1-1
CDR3 protein: CASSLERGTEAFF

CDR3 length: 14
V gene: TRBV6-2/TRBV6-3
J gene: TRBJ2-3
CDR3 protein: CASTPGLRTDTQYF

CDR3 length: 13
V gene: TRBV5-5
J gene: TRBJ1-3
CDR3 protein: CASSFDRGNTIYF

CDR3 length: 14
V gene: TRBV7-6
J gene: TRBJ1-5
CDR3 protein: CASSDRQSNQPQHF

CDR3 length: 18
V gene: TRBV28
J gene: TRBJ1-5
CDR3 protein: CASSSQRSGTGGNQPQHF

CDR3 length: 13
V gene: TRBV29-1
J gene: TRBJ2-5
CDR3 protein: CSVSTHFQETQYF

CDR3 length: 16
V gene: TRBV3-1/TRBV3-2
J gene: TRBJ2-1
CDR3 protein: CASSQDAASGRDGQFF

CDR3 length: 13
V gene: TRBV6-1
J gene: TRBJ1-5
CDR3 protein: CASREDSYQPQHF

CDR3 length: 14
V gene: TRBV29-1
J gene: TRBJ1-2
CDR3 protein: CSVGAGPGNYGYTF

CDR3 length: 15
V gene: TRBV27
J gene: TRBJ1-2
CDR3 protein: CASSLSGGAVYGYTF

CDR3 length: 18
V gene: TRBV4-3
J gene: TRBJ2-3
CDR3 protein: CASSQDDRGLTSTDTQYF

CDR3 length: 17
V gene: TRBV9
J gene: TRBJ1-1
CDR3 protein: CASSGEGHGDRTTQAFF

CDR3 length: 13
V gene: TRBV28
J gene: TRBJ2-7
CDR3 protein: CASGTGLTYEQYF

CDR3 length: 17
V gene: TRBV29-1
J gene: TRBJ1-2
CDR3 protein: CSVDGVPVRGGGDGYTF

CDR3 length: 14
V gene: TRBV14
J gene: TRBJ1-2
CDR3 protein: CASSQEGGFYGYTF

CDR3 length: 17
V gene: TRBV14
J gene: TRBJ2-4
CDR3 protein: CASSQGPGDLTKNIQYF

CDR3 length: 15
V gene: TRBV3-1/TRBV3-2
J gene: TRBJ1-2
CDR3 protein: CASSLKAQWGVGYTF

CDR3 length: 15
V gene: TRBV7-9
J gene: TRBJ2-5
CDR3 protein: CASSLKAGAVRTQYF

CDR3 length: 12
V gene: TRBV30
J gene: TRBJ2-1
CDR3 protein: CASGTSGRETFF

CDR3 length: 18
V gene: TRBV5-8
J gene: TRBJ2-5
CDR3 protein: CASSPGGTSGGARETQYF

CDR3 length: 18
V gene: TRBV7-6
J gene: TRBJ1-5
CDR3 protein: CASSLAPPQGALNQPQHF

CDR3 length: 14
V gene: TRBV27
J gene: TRBJ2-3
CDR3 protein: CASSLFLRADTQYF

CDR3 length: 17
V gene: TRBV11-3
J gene: TRBJ2-5
CDR3 protein: CASSKLWTSGSKETQYF

CDR3 length: 16
V gene: TRBV9
J gene: TRBJ1-2
CDR3 protein: CASSTGGDRGLMGYTF

CDR3 length: 15
V gene: TRBV5-6
J gene: TRBJ2-7
CDR3 protein: CASSGQGVTSYEQYF

CDR3 length: 18
V gene: TRBV10-2
J gene: TRBJ1-3
CDR3 protein: CASSLLRGDYSSGNTIYF

CDR3 length: 14
V gene: TRBV9
J gene: TRBJ2-5
CDR3 protein: CASSAMTGVETQYF

CDR3 length: 11
V gene: TRBV7-2
J gene: TRBJ1-1
CDR3 protein: CASSTVYEAFF

CDR3 length: 15
V gene: TRBV11-2
J gene: TRBJ2-1
CDR3 protein: CASSGLAGRGHEQFF

CDR3 length: 16
V gene: TRBV7-9
J gene: TRBJ2-1
CDR3 protein: CASSPKLAGGYNEQFF

CDR3 length: 13
V gene: TRBV7-8
J gene: TRBJ1-1
CDR3 protein: CASSLGDRREAFF

CDR3 length: 16
V gene: TRBV3-1/TRBV3-2
J gene: TRBJ2-2
CDR3 protein: CASSPGQSIRAGELFF

CDR3 length: 15
V gene: TRBV4-1
J gene: TRBJ2-5
CDR3 protein: CASSPLAGVQETQYF

CDR3 length: 16
V gene: TRBV5-1
J gene: TRBJ1-6
CDR3 protein: CASSYTYSGGDSPLHF

CDR3 length: 14
V gene: TRBV11-2
J gene: TRBJ1-6
CDR3 protein: CASSGAGGASPLHF

CDR3 length: 15
V gene: TRBV9
J gene: TRBJ1-6
CDR3 protein: CASSVGGGAGTPLHF

CDR3 length: 14
V gene: TRBV3-1/TRBV3-2
J gene: TRBJ1-4
CDR3 protein: CASSPPGDNEKLFF

CDR3 length: 16
V gene: TRBV10-3
J gene: TRBJ2-2
CDR3 protein: CAISESLAGDTGELFF

CDR3 length: 19
V gene: TRBV4-3
J gene: TRBJ2-1
CDR3 protein: CASSQDRIGAGGFANEQFF

CDR3 length: 15
V gene: TRBV14
J gene: TRBJ2-7
CDR3 protein: CASSQPTGDFYEQYF

CDR3 length: 13
V gene: TRBV5-8
J gene: TRBJ1-2
CDR3 protein: CASSFSGNYGYTF

CDR3 length: 13
V gene: TRBV5-8
J gene: TRBJ1-2
CDR3 protein: CASSLQQVYGYTF